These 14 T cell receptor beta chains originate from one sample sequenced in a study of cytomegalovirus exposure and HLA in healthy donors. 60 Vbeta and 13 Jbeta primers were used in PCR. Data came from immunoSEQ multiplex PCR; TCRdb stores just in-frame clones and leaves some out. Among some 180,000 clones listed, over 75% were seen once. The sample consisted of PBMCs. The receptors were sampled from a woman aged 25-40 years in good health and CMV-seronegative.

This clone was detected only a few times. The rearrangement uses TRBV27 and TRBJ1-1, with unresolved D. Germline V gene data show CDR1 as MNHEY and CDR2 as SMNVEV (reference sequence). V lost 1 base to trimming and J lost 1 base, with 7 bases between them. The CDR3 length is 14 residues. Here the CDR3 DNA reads TGTGCCAGCAGTTTATTGAGGGAGAACACTGAAGCTTTCTTT. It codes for CASSLLRENTEAFF.

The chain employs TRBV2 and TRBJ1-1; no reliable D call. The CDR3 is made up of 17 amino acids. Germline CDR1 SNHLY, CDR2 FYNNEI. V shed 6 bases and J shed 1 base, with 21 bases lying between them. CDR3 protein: CASSPPLLTGENTEAFF. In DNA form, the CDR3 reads TGTGCCAGCAGCCCCCCCTTATTAACCGGTGAGAACACTGAAGCTTTCTTT.

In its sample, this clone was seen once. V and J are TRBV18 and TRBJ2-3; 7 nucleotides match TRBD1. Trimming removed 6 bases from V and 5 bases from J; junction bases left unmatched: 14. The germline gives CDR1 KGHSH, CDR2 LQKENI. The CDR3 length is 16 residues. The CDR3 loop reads CASSPGTAPLGDTQYF. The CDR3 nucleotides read TGTGCCAGCTCCCCCGGGACAGCCCCATTGGGAGATACGCAGTATTTT. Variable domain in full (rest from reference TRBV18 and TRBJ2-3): NAGVMQNPRHLVRRRGQEARLRCSPMKGHSHVYWYRQLPEEGLKFMVYLQKENIIDESGMPKERFSAEFPKEGPSILRIQQVVRGDSAAYFCASSPGTAPLGDTQYFGPGTRLTVL.

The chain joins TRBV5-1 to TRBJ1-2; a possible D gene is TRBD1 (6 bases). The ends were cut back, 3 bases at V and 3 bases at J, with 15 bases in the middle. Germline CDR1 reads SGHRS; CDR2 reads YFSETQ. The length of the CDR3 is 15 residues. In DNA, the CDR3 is TGCGCCAGCAGCTCAGGGGAGCAGGGATACTATGGCTACACCTTC. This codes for CASSSGEQGYYGYTF.

The CDR3 sequence is CASSLRPAYEQYF. As DNA, the CDR3 is TGCGCCAGCAGCTTGCGCCCGGCCTACGAGCAGTACTTC. The chain combines TRBV5-1 with TRBJ2-7, with no clear D. This CDR3 is built from 13 residues. Germline CDR1 SGHRS, CDR2 YFSETQ. Trimming left V 1 base short and J 2 bases short, with 7 bases between.

CDR3 protein: CASSLLGTDGRREQYF. Here the CDR3 DNA reads TGTGCCAGCAGCTTATTGGGGACAGACGGACGTCGCGAGCAGTACTTC. V usage is TRBV7-9 and J usage is TRBJ2-7; TRBD1 matches at 7 bases. The CDR3 totals 16 residues. V was clipped by 2 bases and J by 6 bases; unmatched bases: 13. From germline, CDR1 is SEHNR and CDR2 FQNEAQ (reference sequence).

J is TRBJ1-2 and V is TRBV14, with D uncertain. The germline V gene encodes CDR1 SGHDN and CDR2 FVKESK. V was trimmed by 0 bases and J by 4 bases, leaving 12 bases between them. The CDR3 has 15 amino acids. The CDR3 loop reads CASSQEAGLGYGYTF. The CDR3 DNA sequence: TGTGCCAGCAGCCAAGAGGCCGGGTTGGGCTATGGCTACACCTTC.

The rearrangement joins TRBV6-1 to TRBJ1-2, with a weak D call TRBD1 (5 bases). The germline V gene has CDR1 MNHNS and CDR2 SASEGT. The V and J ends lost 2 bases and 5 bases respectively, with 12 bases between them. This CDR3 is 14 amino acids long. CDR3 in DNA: TGTGCCAGCAGTGAACCGGGACTTAAATATGGCTACACCTTC. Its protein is CASSEPGLKYGYTF.

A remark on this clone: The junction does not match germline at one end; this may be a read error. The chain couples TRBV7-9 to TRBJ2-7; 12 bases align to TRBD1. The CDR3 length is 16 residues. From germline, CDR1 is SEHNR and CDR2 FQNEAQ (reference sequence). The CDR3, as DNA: TGTTCCAGCAGCCCCCAAGGGACAGGGGGCCCCTACGAGCAGTACTTC. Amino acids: CSSSPQGTGGPYEQYF.

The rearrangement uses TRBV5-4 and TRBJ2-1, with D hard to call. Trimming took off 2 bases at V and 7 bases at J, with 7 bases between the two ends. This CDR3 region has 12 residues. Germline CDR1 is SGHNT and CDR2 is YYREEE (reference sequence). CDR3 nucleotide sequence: TGTGCCAGCAGCTTCGGTTTGAATGAGCAGTTCTTC. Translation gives CASSFGLNEQFF.

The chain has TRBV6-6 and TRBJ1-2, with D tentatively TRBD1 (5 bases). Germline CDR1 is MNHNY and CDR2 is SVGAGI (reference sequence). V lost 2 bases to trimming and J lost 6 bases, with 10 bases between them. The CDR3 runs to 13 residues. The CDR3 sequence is CASSYLRGDGYTF. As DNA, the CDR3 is TGTGCCAGCAGTTACCTTCGGGGGGATGGCTACACCTTC.

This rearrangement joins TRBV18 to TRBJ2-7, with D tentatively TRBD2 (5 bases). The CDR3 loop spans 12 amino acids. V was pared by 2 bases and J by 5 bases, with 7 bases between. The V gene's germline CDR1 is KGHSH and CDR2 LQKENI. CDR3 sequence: CASSPGSHEQYF. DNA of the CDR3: TGTGCCAGCTCACCAGGGAGCCACGAGCAGTACTTC.

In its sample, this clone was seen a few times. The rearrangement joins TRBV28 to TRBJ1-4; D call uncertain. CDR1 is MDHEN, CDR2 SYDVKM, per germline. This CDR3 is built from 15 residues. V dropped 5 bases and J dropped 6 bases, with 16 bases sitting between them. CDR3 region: CASSPLPVSYEKLFF. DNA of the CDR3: TGTGCCAGCAGTCCGCTACCCGTGAGTTATGAAAAACTGTTTTTT.

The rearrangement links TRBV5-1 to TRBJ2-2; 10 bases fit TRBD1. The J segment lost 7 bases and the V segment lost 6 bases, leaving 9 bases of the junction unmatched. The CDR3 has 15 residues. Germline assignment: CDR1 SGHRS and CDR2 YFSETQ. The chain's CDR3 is CASTPGQGIDGELFF. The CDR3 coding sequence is TGCGCCAGCACGCCGGGACAGGGGATTGACGGGGAGCTGTTTTTT.